Presented here are 19 T cell receptor beta chains from one specimen sequenced in a study of response to subunit inactivated influenza vaccine (dated by TCRdb to the late 2010s). The protocol used for the library was RT-PCR. Sequenced on an Illumina HiSeq 2500. TCRdb redid the processing of the public reads, applying fastp at Q25 and MiXCR, and retained in-frame beta chains. Here each entry gathers all rows of one CDR3 protein and keeps the most common genes and DNA. The sample records roughly 760,000 distinct CDR3 sequences, 20% to 25% of which are singletons. The ten largest clonotypes hold 10% to 13% of the sample. The specimen comprised PBMCs from blood, sampled more than 4 days after vaccination. The receptor source for this set is a man between 50 and 59 years old who received an inactivated influenza vaccine. Donor details come from another sample of the same person, matched by shared clones.

In this sample, this clonotype turned up a few times. This chain connects TRBV5-6 to TRBJ1-2; D perhaps matches TRBD1 (6 bases). Germline V gene lookup returns CDR1 SGHDT and CDR2 YYEEEE. This CDR3 region has 15 residues. Trimming removed 4 bases at V and 6 bases at J, with 19 bases between. CDR3: CASSPTGGFGHGYTF. DNA of the CDR3: TGTGCCAGCAGCCCTACGGGGGGCTTCGGCCATGGCTACACCTTC.

CDR3 sequence (DNA): TGTGCCAGCAGCTTAAGACAGCCTTGGTATGAGCAGTTCTTC. Translated, it gives CASSLRQPWYEQFF. This sequence joins TRBV7-2 and TRBJ2-1; tentatively, D is TRBD1 (5 bases). Germline loops: CDR1 SGHTA, CDR2 FQGNSA. The germline V and J ends were trimmed by 2 bases and 8 bases, with 13 bases remaining between them. The CDR3 has 14 residues.

V usage is TRBV29-1 and J usage is TRBJ1-4; 9 nucleotides line up with TRBD1. J lost 8 bases, V lost 6 bases, and 7 bases had no gene match. The CDR3 is 13 residues long. The V gene's germline CDR1 is SQVTM and CDR2 ANQGSEA. CDR3 sequence (DNA): TGCAGCGTGCTTGGGGACAGGGTCGAAAAACTGTTTTTT. This encodes CSVLGDRVEKLFF. The complete variable domain, with remaining parts taken from reference TRBV29-1 and TRBJ1-4, reads SAVISQKPSRDICQRGTSLTIQCQVDSQVTMMFWYRQQPGQSLTLIATANQGSEATYESGFVIDKFPISRPNLTFSTLTVSNMSPEDSSIYLCSVLGDRVEKLFFGSGTQLSVL.

This chain uses TRBV12-3 or TRBV12-4 with TRBJ2-1; D may be TRBD2 (6 bases). CDR3 length equals 13 residues. Trimming cost V 3 bases and J 10 bases, with 13 bases left between them. CDR3 residues: CASSFSGVWEQFF. The CDR3 DNA reads TGTGCCAGCAGTTTCTCGGGGGTGTGGGAGCAGTTCTTC.

The chain couples TRBV20-1 to TRBJ2-3; D perhaps matches TRBD2 (7 bases). With 2 bases removed from V and 7 bases from J, the gap between germline ends came to 16 bases. CDR1 is DFQATT, CDR2 SNEGSKA, per germline (reference sequence). The CDR3 loop spans 14 amino acids. CDR3 in amino acids: CSARSGGLAYTQYF. For the CDR3, the DNA is TGCAGTGCTAGATCCGGGGGGCTGGCATATACGCAGTATTTT.

The V call is TRBV12-3 or TRBV12-4, the J call TRBJ1-4; D might be TRBD1 (6 bases). The V end lost 4 bases, the J end lost 0 bases, and 12 bases lay between the germline ends. The CDR3 runs 16 residues. The CDR3 here is CASSSPGGPTNEKLFF. The CDR3 bases are TGTGCCAGCAGTTCCCCCGGGGGCCCAACTAATGAAAAACTGTTTTTT.

This clonotype was counted a few times. The chain combines TRBV12-3 or TRBV12-4 with TRBJ2-2, with D possibly being TRBD2 (5 bases). The V end was cut by 2 bases, the J end by 8 bases, with 12 bases between. The CDR3 contains 14 residues. This chain's CDR3 is CASSLLRGRGELFF. The CDR3 DNA reads as TGTGCCAGCAGTTTACTCCGGGGTCGGGGGGAGCTGTTTTTT.

In this sample, this clonotype turned up a few times. The DNA for the CDR3 is TGCAGCGTTTCCGGCAGGGATATTTACAATGAGCAGTTCTTC. Protein product: CSVSGRDIYNEQFF. The gene calls are TRBV29-1 and TRBJ2-1, with a possible D match to TRBD1 (5 bases). There are 14 residues in the CDR3. CDR1 is SQVTM and CDR2 is ANQGSEA in the germline V gene. Trimming took off 5 bases at V and 4 bases at J, with 15 bases between the two ends.

This clonotype was detected only a few times. CDR3 loop: CASSFRQTSGLAGVAGELFF. CDR3 in DNA: TGTGCCAGCAGTTTCCGACAGACCTCGGGACTAGCGGGAGTCGCCGGGGAGCTGTTTTTT. The chain couples TRBV6-2 or TRBV6-3 to TRBJ2-2; 14 bases align to TRBD2. The length of the CDR3 is 20 residues. The germline CDR1 and CDR2 sequences are MNHEY and SVGEGT. The ends lost 4 bases at V and 6 bases at J; junction bases unmatched: 16.

This chain uses TRBV20-1 with TRBJ2-5; 8 positions match TRBD1. This CDR3 region has 15 residues. The germline V gene has CDR1 DFQATT and CDR2 SNEGSKA (reference sequence). Trimming removed 6 bases from V and 0 bases from J; junction bases left unmatched: 9. In nucleotides, the CDR3 is TGCAGTGCCCTGCCGACAGGGGACCACCAAGAGACCCAGTACTTC. This translates into CSALPTGDHQETQYF.

This clonotype showed up just a few times. The chain joins TRBV20-1 to TRBJ1-3; 7 bases fit TRBD1. Germline V gene data show CDR1 as DFQATT and CDR2 as SNEGSKA (reference sequence). The J segment lost 1 base and the V segment lost 5 bases, leaving 14 bases of the junction unmatched. This CDR3 contains 17 residues. CDR3 sequence: CSARAPDREGSGNTIYF. For the CDR3, the DNA is TGCAGTGCTCGGGCCCCCGACAGGGAGGGATCTGGAAACACCATATATTTT.

This clonotype showed up just a few times. The genes are TRBV5-1 and TRBJ1-2, with D maybe TRBD1 (5 bases). V was pared by 2 bases and J by 0 bases, with 8 bases between. The CDR3 totals 14 residues. CDR1 SGHRS and CDR2 YFSETQ come from the germline V gene. The DNA of the CDR3 is TGCGCCAGCAGCTTTCGGGGGTCTAACTATGGCTACACCTTC. This translates into CASSFRGSNYGYTF.

The sample holds a few counts of this clonotype. J is TRBJ2-5 and V is TRBV12-3 or TRBV12-4; 9 bases agree with TRBD2. The CDR3 totals 18 residues. The V segment lost 5 bases and the J segment 0 bases; nucleotides outside the gene matches: 13. The chain's CDR3 is CASSPVGAGGLYQETQYF. CDR3 coding DNA: TGTGCCAGCAGTCCCGTGGGAGCGGGGGGTTTGTACCAAGAGACCCAGTACTTC.

The genes are TRBV28 and TRBJ2-3, with TRBD2 matching 10 bases. The CDR3 covers 16 residues. Germline assignment: CDR1 MDHEN and CDR2 SYDVKM. V was clipped by 5 bases and J by 1 base; unmatched bases: 6. CDR3 nucleotides: TGTGCCAGCAGTGACGCCGGGACTAGCGGCACAGATACGCAGTATTTT. Amino acids: CASSDAGTSGTDTQYF.

A few counts support this clonotype. This sequence joins TRBV15 and TRBJ2-4; D ambiguous. The V gene lost 0 bases and the J gene lost 0 bases, with 21 bases spanning the gap. Per the germline V gene, CDR1 is LNHNV and CDR2 is YYDKDF (reference sequence). The CDR3 sequence is 20 residues long. CDR3 region: CATSRDLGILVPRAKNIQYF. The CDR3 DNA follows: TGTGCCACCAGCAGAGATTTGGGCATCTTAGTGCCTCGAGCCAAAAACATTCAGTACTTC. Full variable domain (remainder filled in from reference TRBV15 and TRBJ2-4): DAMVIQNPRYQVTQFGKPVTLSCSQTLNHNVMYWYQQKSSQAPKLLFHYYDKDFNNEADTPDNFQSRRPNTSFCFLDIRSPGLGDTAMYLCATSRDLGILVPRAKNIQYFGAGTRLSVL.

The CDR3 protein is CASSSQDGTRETQYF. The CDR3 nucleotides read TGTGCCAGCAGCTCCCAGGACGGAACTCGGGAGACCCAGTACTTC. V is TRBV7-3 and J is TRBJ2-5; unclear D gene. The CDR3 contains 15 residues. V lost 4 bases and J lost 5, with 17 bases in between. Germline V gives CDR1 SGHTA, CDR2 FQGTGA.

This chain links TRBV10-3 with TRBJ2-7, with TRBD1 matching over 8 bases. Germline CDR1 reads ENHRY; CDR2 reads SYGVKD. V gave up 3 bases and J gave up 5 bases; unmatched junction bases: 6. This CDR3 is built from 14 residues. CDR3 amino acids: CAISDSTGGDEQYF. The CDR3 DNA reads TGTGCCATCAGTGACTCCACAGGGGGAGACGAGCAGTACTTC.

The V call is TRBV29-1, the J call TRBJ2-5; D tentatively reads TRBD1 or TRBD2 (6 bases each). This CDR3 is built from 15 residues. Trimming removed 2 bases from V and 7 bases from J, with 20 bases in between. From germline, CDR1 is SQVTM and CDR2 ANQGSEA. The DNA of the CDR3 is TGCAGCGTTGAACCGGGAGACAGGCCTGAGGGGACCCAGTACTTC. The encoded protein is CSVEPGDRPEGTQYF.

The table lists this clonotype with many counts. The V call is TRBV7-8, the J call TRBJ2-3; 7 positions agree with TRBD1. The CDR3 spans 17 residues. V gave up 5 bases and J gave up 0 bases; unmatched junction bases: 11. The V gene's germline CDR1 is SGHVS and CDR2 FQNEAQ. CDR3 bases: TGTGCCAGCAGCGGGGACAGATACTACTATAGCACAGATACGCAGTATTTT. Its translation is CASSGDRYYYSTDTQYF.